This T cell receptor (beta chain) is from a study of blood T cell repertoires in COVID-19. Background on the study: Samples representing acute and convalescent COVID-19 were sourced from the United States, Italy and Spain. The analysed material was cDNA or gDNA that came from T cells, B-cell-depleted T cells, or PBMCs.

Study processing details: Amplification of reference gene primers provided the estimated nucleated cell counts. The repertoire was sequenced with immunoSEQ multiplex PCR; TCRdb's copy has only in-frame clones and lacks some. Clone size and V and J calls were adopted from that table, with D and trimming inferred from the DNA. The sample lists 100,000 to 150,000 clones; 85% were seen once. CDR1 is SGHDT, CDR2 YYEEEE, per germline. The CDR3 sequence is 16 residues long. The V gene lost 4 bases and the J gene lost 3 bases, with 16 bases spanning the gap. A single count supports this clone. The source material was peripheral blood. The origin of this receptor is a woman aged 80 or older with acute or convalescent COVID-19. The chain couples TRBV5-6 to TRBJ2-2; D might be TRBD2 (5 bases). CDR3 DNA sequence: TGTGCCAGCAGCCTTCCTGGGGAGAGGGACACCGGGGAGCTGTTTTTT. Translated, it gives CASSLPGERDTGELFF.